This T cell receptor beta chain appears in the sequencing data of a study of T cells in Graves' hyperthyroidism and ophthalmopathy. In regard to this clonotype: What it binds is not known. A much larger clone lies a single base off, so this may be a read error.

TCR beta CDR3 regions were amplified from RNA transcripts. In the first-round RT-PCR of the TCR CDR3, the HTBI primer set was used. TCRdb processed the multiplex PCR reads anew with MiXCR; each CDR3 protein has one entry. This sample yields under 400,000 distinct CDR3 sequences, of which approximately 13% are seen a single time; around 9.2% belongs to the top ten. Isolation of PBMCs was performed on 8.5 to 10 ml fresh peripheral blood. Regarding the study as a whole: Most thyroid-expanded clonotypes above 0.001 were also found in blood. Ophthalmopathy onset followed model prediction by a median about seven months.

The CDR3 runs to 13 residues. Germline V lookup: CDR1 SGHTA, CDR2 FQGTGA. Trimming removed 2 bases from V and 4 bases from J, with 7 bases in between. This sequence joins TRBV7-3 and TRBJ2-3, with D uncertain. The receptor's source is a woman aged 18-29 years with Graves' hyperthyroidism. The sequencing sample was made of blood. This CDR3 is CASSLPNPDTQYF. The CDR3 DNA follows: TGTGCCAGCAGCTTACCCAACCCAGATACGCAGTATTTT.